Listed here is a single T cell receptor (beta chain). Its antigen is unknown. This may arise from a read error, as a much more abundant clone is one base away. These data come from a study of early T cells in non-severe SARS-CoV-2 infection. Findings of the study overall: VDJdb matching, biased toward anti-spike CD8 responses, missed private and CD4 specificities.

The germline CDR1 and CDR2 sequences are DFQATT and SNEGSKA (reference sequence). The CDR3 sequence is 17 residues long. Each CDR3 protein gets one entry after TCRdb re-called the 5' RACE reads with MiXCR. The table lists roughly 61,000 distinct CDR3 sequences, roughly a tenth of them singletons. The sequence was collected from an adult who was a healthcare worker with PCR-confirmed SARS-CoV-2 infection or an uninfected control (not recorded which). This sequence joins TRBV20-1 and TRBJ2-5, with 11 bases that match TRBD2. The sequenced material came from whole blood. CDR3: CRARSGTSGYLQETQYF. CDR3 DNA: TGCAGAGCTCGCTCCGGGACTAGCGGATACCTTCAAGAGACCCAGTACTTC.